These T cell receptor beta chains were read from a single sample in a study of Ad26.COV2.S vaccination and SARS-CoV-2 variants. Clones were read by immunoSEQ multiplex PCR, and TCRdb kept only the in-frame ones, dropping some. The table includes about 410,000 clones, about 89% detected once. Specimen: peripheral blood, collected in a trial of Ad26.COV2.S vaccine versus placebo. Receptor source: a person aged 18-65 years who received the Ad26.COV2.S COVID-19 vaccine or a placebo. The CDR3 runs from the conserved cysteine through the conserved F or W. D genes are given only for firm matches. Clone size is stated in some rows and not others, as once, few, many or a class when expanded.

D gene	clone size	V gene	J gene	CDR3 protein	CDR3 DNA
NA	NA	TRBV9	TRBJ2-5	CASSVGLRETQYF	TGTGCCAGCAGCGTCGGATTACGGGAGACCCAGTACTTC
NA	NA	TRBV28	TRBJ1-1	CASSSGNSDTEAFF	TGTGCCAGCAGCTCAGGGAATTCTGACACTGAAGCTTTCTTT
NA	NA	TRBV14	TRBJ2-5	CASSQVVGQATQYF	TGTGCCAGCAGCCAAGTAGTTGGTCAAGCGACCCAGTACTTC
NA	once	TRBV2	TRBJ1-1	CASSEKASNTEAFF	TGTGCCAGCAGTGAGAAAGCTTCGAACACTGAAGCTTTCTTT
NA	NA	TRBV6-5	TRBJ1-5	CASSWDGSNQPQHF	TGTGCCAGCAGTTGGGATGGGAGCAATCAGCCCCAGCATTTT
TRBD2	NA	TRBV6-2/TRBV6-3	TRBJ2-1	CASSRTSGGFNEQFF	TGTGCCAGCAGTCGGACTAGCGGGGGGTTCAATGAGCAGTTCTTC
TRBD2	NA	TRBV19	TRBJ2-2	CASSVGGLAGAGELFF	TGTGCCAGTAGTGTAGGAGGACTAGCGGGAGCCGGGGAGCTGTTTTTT
NA	NA	TRBV7-6	TRBJ2-5	CASSSLEETQYF	TGTGCCAGCAGCTCGCTCGAGGAGACCCAGTACTTC
NA	NA	TRBV5-1	TRBJ2-5	CASSLTNPGRPETQYF	TGCGCCAGCAGCTTAACTAACCCGGGACGACCAGAGACCCAGTACTTC
NA	NA	TRBV19	TRBJ2-3	CASSIGGVIGTDTQYF	TGTGCCAGTAGTATAGGTGGGGTGATAGGCACAGATACGCAGTATTTT
TRBD1	NA	TRBV10-2	TRBJ2-1	CASSGNRGRSNEQFF	TGCGCCAGCAGTGGAAACAGGGGGCGTTCGAATGAGCAGTTCTTC
TRBD2	NA	TRBV6-2/TRBV6-3	TRBJ2-3	CASSSIGRLSTDTQYF	TGTGCCAGCAGTTCTATCGGGAGGCTCTCCACAGATACGCAGTATTTT
TRBD2	NA	TRBV5-4	TRBJ2-1	CASSFGVAGVGNEQFF	TGTGCCAGCAGCTTTGGGGTAGCGGGAGTAGGGAATGAGCAGTTCTTC
NA	NA	TRBV10-3	TRBJ2-1	CAISDRSREQFF	TGTGCCATCAGTGATCGGAGCCGGGAGCAGTTCTTC
NA	NA	TRBV11-2	TRBJ2-2	CASSLDPLPGELFF	TGTGCCAGCAGCTTAGATCCCCTACCCGGGGAGCTGTTTTTT
NA	NA	TRBV18	TRBJ1-1	CASSNSQGLNTEAFF	TGTGCCAGCTCCAACTCCCAGGGATTGAACACTGAAGCTTTCTTT
TRBD2	NA	TRBV5-1	TRBJ2-2	CASSFGLAGAGELFF	TGCGCCAGCAGCTTTGGACTAGCGGGAGCCGGGGAGCTGTTTTTT
TRBD2	NA	TRBV30	TRBJ2-1	CAWGLAISSYNEQFF	TGTGCCTGGGGACTAGCGATATCCTCCTACAATGAGCAGTTCTTC
NA	NA	TRBV7-2	TRBJ1-5	CASSPLEGPQHF	TGTGCCAGCAGCCCCCTAGAGGGGCCCCAGCATTTT
NA	NA	TRBV5-1	TRBJ2-2	CASSFTGPDGELFF	TGCGCCAGCAGCTTCACGGGACCGGACGGGGAGCTGTTTTTT
TRBD2	NA	TRBV11-2	TRBJ2-7	CASSGRGSSYEQYF	TGTGCCAGCAGTGGGAGGGGTAGCTCCTACGAGCAGTACTTC
TRBD1	once	TRBV27	TRBJ2-2	CAVRGPGGSFGGELFF	TGTGCCGTCCGAGGCCCAGGGGGATCATTTGGCGGGGAGCTGTTTTTT
TRBD2	NA	TRBV7-6	TRBJ2-1	CASSLRVGTSGYNEQFF	TGTGCCAGCAGCTTAAGGGTGGGGACTAGCGGATACAATGAGCAGTTCTTC
TRBD1	NA	TRBV2	TRBJ2-2	CASTTGGYTGELFF	TGTGCCAGCACTACAGGGGGGTACACCGGGGAGCTGTTTTTT
TRBD1	NA	TRBV5-1	TRBJ2-2	CASRGTGGFTGELFF	TGCGCCAGCAGAGGAACAGGGGGCTTCACCGGGGAGCTGTTTTTT
TRBD1	NA	TRBV2	TRBJ1-1	CASSRTGVGEAFF	TGTGCCAGCAGCCGGACAGGGGTTGGTGAAGCTTTCTTT
TRBD1	NA	TRBV28	TRBJ2-7	CASSLGQGALSYEQYF	TGTGCCAGCAGTTTAGGACAGGGGGCCCTCTCCTACGAGCAGTACTTC
TRBD1	NA	TRBV5-4	TRBJ2-5	CASSARGLETQYF	TGTGCCAGCAGCGCCAGGGGGTTAGAGACCCAGTACTTC
NA	NA	TRBV28	TRBJ2-7	CASSSIYEQYF	TGTGCCAGCAGTTCCATTTACGAGCAGTACTTC
TRBD2	NA	TRBV6-5	TRBJ2-7	CASRSRLAGGDEQYF	TGTGCCAGCAGGTCACGGCTAGCGGGAGGAGACGAGCAGTACTTC
TRBD1	NA	TRBV7-2	TRBJ2-1	CASSLVWSRDSHNEQFF	TGTGCCAGCAGCTTAGTATGGAGCCGGGACAGTCACAATGAGCAGTTCTTC
NA	NA	TRBV24-1	TRBJ2-7	CATKIEPLEQYF	TGTGCCACCAAGATAGAACCGCTCGAGCAGTACTTC
NA	NA	TRBV28	TRBJ2-7	CASSLIPQGRGMEEQYF	TGTGCCAGCAGTTTAATTCCGCAGGGGCGCGGGATGGAAGAGCAGTACTTC
NA	NA	TRBV18	TRBJ2-4	CASSPGWQGNPKNIQYF	TGTGCCAGCTCACCAGGGTGGCAGGGGAATCCCAAAAACATTCAGTACTTC
NA	NA	TRBV5-4	TRBJ1-1	CASSLGENTEAFF	TGTGCCAGCAGCTTGGGAGAGAACACTGAAGCTTTCTTT
NA	NA	TRBV7-2	TRBJ2-3	CASSPNARGNTDTQYF	TGTGCCAGCAGCCCTAACGCGAGAGGAAACACAGATACGCAGTATTTT